Following are 16 T cell receptor beta chains from one sample sequenced in a study of STAT3 mutations in large granular lymphocyte leukemia. Here immunoSEQ multiplex PCR was the method, and the copy in TCRdb shows in-frame clones only, minus some. The table has 6,500 to 8,000 clones, around three fifths seen once. What these receptors recognize is not known. Study observations and caveats: At least one immunodominant TCR beta clonotype appeared in every T-cell large granular lymphocyte leukemia patient.

Sequencing was done on a sample of peripheral blood mononuclear cells. The receptor set was obtained from a boy aged 5-17 years with T-cell large granular lymphocyte leukemia. Some clones in this sample may be carry-over from other donors' samples.

This clone was detected once. V usage is TRBV18 and J usage is TRBJ1-2; unclear D gene. Trimming cost V 6 bases and J 2 bases, with 10 bases left between them. Germline V lookup: CDR1 KGHSH, CDR2 LQKENI. This CDR3 is built from 13 residues. CDR3 in DNA: TGTGCCAGCTCTACCGGGGAGAACTATGGCTACACCTTC. Protein: CASSTGENYGYTF. Full variable domain (remainder filled in from reference TRBV18 and TRBJ1-2): NAGVMQNPRHLVRRRGQEARLRCSPMKGHSHVYWYRQLPEEGLKFMVYLQKENIIDESGMPKERFSAEFPKEGPSILRIQQVVRGDSAAYFCASSTGENYGYTFGSGTRLTVV.

The rearrangement links TRBV29-1 to TRBJ2-7; perhaps TRBD2 as D (5 bases). The CDR3 is made up of 13 amino acids. V shed 4 bases and J shed 2 bases, with 12 bases lying between them. From germline, CDR1 is SQVTM and CDR2 ANQGSEA. The CDR3 is CSVAGTIAYEQYF. DNA for the CDR3: TGCAGCGTTGCGGGAACTATCGCCTACGAGCAGTACTTC.

The V and J genes are TRBV25-1 and TRBJ1-2, with D possibly being TRBD1 (5 bases). The length of the CDR3 is 14 residues. V lost 6 bases, J lost 3 bases, and 14 bases lay in between. Looked up from germline, CDR1 is MGHDK and CDR2 is SYGVNS. Here the CDR3 DNA reads TGTGCCAGCAGCGCGGGGGGGTCCTACTATGGCTACACCTTC. It specifies CASSAGGSYYGYTF.

The V gene is TRBV5-6, the J gene TRBJ1-3; D perhaps matches TRBD1 (6 bases). CDR1 and CDR2 (germline): SGHDT, YYEEEE. The CDR3 extends over 18 amino acids. V was shortened by 0 bases and J by 3 bases, with 19 bases between the two germline ends. The CDR3 sequence is CASSLDPPGAGSGNTIYF. CDR3 nucleotide sequence: TGTGCCAGCAGCTTGGACCCACCAGGGGCGGGGAGTGGAAACACCATATATTTT. The entire variable domain, with the rest obtained from reference TRBV5-6 and TRBJ1-3, is as follows: DAGVTQSPTHLIKTRGQQVTLRCSPKSGHDTVSWYQQALGQGPQFIFQYYEEEERQRGNFPDRFSGHQFPNYSSELNVNALLLGDSALYLCASSLDPPGAGSGNTIYFGEGSWLTVV.

Worth noting for this clone: Germline is not matched at one junction end, which may reflect a read error. The chain couples TRBV9 to TRBJ1-2; unclear D gene. Germline loops: CDR1 SGDLS, CDR2 YYNGEE. The CDR3 contains 8 residues. CDR3 sequence reads: CASSERAF. In DNA, the CDR3 is TGTGCCAGCAGCGAGCGCGCCTTC. The full variable domain, completed using reference TRBV9 and TRBJ1-2, is DSGVTQTPKHLITATGQRVTLRCSPRSGDLSVYWYQQSLDQGLQFLIQYYNGEERAKGNILERFSAQQFPDLHSELNLSSLELGDSALYFCASSERAFGSGTRLTVV.

V usage is TRBV18 and J usage is TRBJ2-4; the D is unclear. V gave up 3 bases and J gave up 0 bases, with 3 bases separating them. The CDR3 totals 13 residues. Germline assignment: CDR1 KGHSH and CDR2 LQKENI. The CDR3 nucleotides read TGTGCCAGCTCACCGTTAGCCAAAAACATTCAGTACTTC. This codes for CASSPLAKNIQYF.

This clone was detected a few times. The chain links TRBV7-9 to TRBJ2-7; a possible D gene is TRBD2 (6 bases). The germline V gene has CDR1 SEHNR and CDR2 FQNEAQ (reference sequence). This CDR3 region has 15 residues. V lost 1 base to trimming and J lost 6 bases, with 16 bases between them. Written as DNA, the CDR3 is TGTGCCAGCAGCTTAGACCGGGCACGGGGGTCCGAGCAGTACTTC. This translates into CASSLDRARGSEQYF.

The CDR3 here is CASSTGTSVNEQFF. The CDR3 DNA is TGTGCCAGCAGCACCGGGACTAGCGTCAATGAGCAGTTCTTC. The rearrangement joins TRBV5-4 to TRBJ2-1; 10 positions match TRBD2. V lost 4 bases to trimming and J lost 6 bases; unmatched junction nucleotides: 4. This CDR3 contains 14 residues. CDR1 is SGHNT, CDR2 YYREEE, per germline (reference sequence).

Only a few counts were recorded for this clone. This rearrangement joins TRBV7-3 to TRBJ2-1; TRBD1 agrees at 7 bases. This CDR3 is built from 14 residues. The V and J ends lost 5 bases and 5 bases, in that order; junction bases with no gene match: 6. Germline-derived CDR1 and CDR2 are SGHTA and FQGTGA. CDR3 amino acids: CASSMGQFNNEQFF. The CDR3 bases are TGTGCCAGCAGCATGGGACAGTTTAACAATGAGCAGTTCTTC.

Here the CDR3 reads CASSPSLTSYEQYF. CDR3 sequence (DNA): TGTGCCAGCAGCCCATCCCTGACAAGTTACGAGCAGTACTTC. The gene calls are TRBV5-4 and TRBJ2-7, with D uncertain. In germline, CDR1 is SGHNT, CDR2 YYREEE (reference sequence). The germline V and J ends were trimmed by 4 bases and 4 bases, with 15 bases remaining between them. The CDR3 extends over 14 amino acids.

The V and J genes are TRBV7-9 and TRBJ2-7, with 7 bases identical to TRBD2. Germline V gives CDR1 SEHNR, CDR2 FQNEAQ (reference sequence). This CDR3 region has 14 residues. The J segment lost 2 bases and the V segment lost 1 base, leaving 2 bases of the junction unmatched. The chain's CDR3 is CASSLGREPYEQYF. The CDR3 coding sequence is TGTGCCAGCAGCTTAGGGCGGGAGCCCTACGAGCAGTACTTC. Full variable domain (missing parts from reference TRBV7-9 and TRBJ2-7): DTGVSQNPRHKITKRGQNVTFRCDPISEHNRLYWYRQTLGQGPEFLTYFQNEAQLEKSRLLSDRFSAERPKGSFSTLEIQRTEQGDSAMYLCASSLGREPYEQYFGPGTRLTVT.

The chain carries TRBV27 and TRBJ2-1, with 7 bases aligning to TRBD2. CDR3 length equals 15 residues. The V and J ends lost 2 bases and 5 bases, in that order; junction bases with no gene match: 6. Germline V gives CDR1 MNHEY, CDR2 SMNVEV (reference sequence). CDR3 residues: CASSLSAGANNEQFF. The CDR3 DNA is TGTGCCAGCAGTTTAAGCGCGGGAGCGAACAATGAGCAGTTCTTC.

The chain is built from TRBV7-9 and TRBJ1-2; 8 positions agree with TRBD1. After removal of 5 bases from V and 4 bases from J, the junction contained 3 bases not matched to a gene. This CDR3 contains 13 residues. CDR1 and CDR2 from the germline V gene are SEHNR and FQNEAQ (reference sequence). The CDR3 DNA sequence: TGTGCCAGCAGCCCCACAGGGGGCTATGGCTACACCTTC. Its translation: CASSPTGGYGYTF.

This clone has only a few counts. The V and J genes are TRBV30 and TRBJ2-7; D may be TRBD1 (7 bases). V lost 3 bases, J lost 7 bases, and 13 bases lay in between. The CDR3 consists of 12 residues. Germline V gene lookup returns CDR1 GTSNPN and CDR2 SVGIG (reference sequence). CDR3: CAWSHPGGEQYF. The CDR3 DNA follows: TGTGCCTGGAGCCACCCAGGGGGGGAGCAGTACTTC.

This clone was observed a handful of times. This sequence joins TRBV18 and TRBJ2-7; D gene unclear. Per the germline V gene, CDR1 is KGHSH and CDR2 is LQKENI. Trimming left V 4 bases short and J 4 bases short, with 14 bases between. The CDR3 is made up of 14 amino acids. The CDR3: CASSLIPQSYEQYF. DNA of the CDR3: TGTGCCAGCTCACTAATCCCCCAGTCGTACGAGCAGTACTTC.

The chain carries TRBV5-1 and TRBJ1-2; tentative D call: TRBD1 (5 bases). The CDR3 contains 14 residues. Germline V gene lookup returns CDR1 SGHRS and CDR2 YFSETQ. V lost 2 bases to trimming and J lost 0 bases, with 8 bases between them. CDR3 region: CASSFGGTNYGYTF. The CDR3 DNA follows: TGCGCCAGCAGCTTTGGGGGAACTAACTATGGCTACACCTTC. Using reference TRBV5-1 and TRBJ1-2 for the parts outside the CDR3, the full variable domain is KAGVTQTPRYLIKTRGQQVTLSCSPISGHRSVSWYQQTPGQGLQFLFEYFSETQRNKGNFPGRFSGRQFSNSRSEMNVSTLELGDSALYLCASSFGGTNYGYTFGSGTRLTVV.